The next 14 T cell receptor beta chains were all read from a single sample in a study of naive and memory T cell subsets. An oligonucleotide containing a UMI was ligated to the 3' end of TCR cDNA. Four PCR rounds used nested alpha and beta constant region primers plus the SP2 primer. From the 5' RACE reads, TCRdb called clonotypes with MiXCR, one entry per CDR3 protein. The sample records 57,000 or so distinct CDR3 sequences, over 7% being singletons. The receptors were sampled from a male donor in good health.

The table lists this clonotype with many counts. This chain connects TRBV7-8 to TRBJ1-1; no clear D gene. The CDR3 is made up of 17 amino acids. Germline loops: CDR1 SGHVS, CDR2 FQNEAQ. V was clipped by 6 bases and J by 0 bases, with 20 bases between them. The CDR3 DNA follows: TGTGCCAGCAGTCATACCCTTCGAGGAGATATGAACACTGAAGCTTTCTTT. The encoded protein is CASSHTLRGDMNTEAFF.

This clonotype was observed many times. The V and J genes are TRBV20-1 and TRBJ2-7, with TRBD2 identical over 10 bases. CDR3 length: 17 residues. Unmatched junction bases numbered 9, after V lost 1 base and J lost 0 bases. Germline CDR1 and CDR2: DFQATT and SNEGSKA (reference sequence). The CDR3 reads CSARVVVAGGSSYEQYF. For the CDR3, the DNA is TGCAGTGCTAGAGTGGTGGTAGCGGGGGGTAGCTCCTACGAGCAGTACTTC.

This clonotype occurred a few times. The rearrangement links TRBV7-9 to TRBJ1-4; 9 bases line up with TRBD1. Germline-derived CDR1 and CDR2 are SEHNR and FQNEAQ (reference sequence). V was clipped by 4 bases and J by 7 bases; unmatched bases: 4. The CDR3 sequence is 14 residues long. Written as DNA, the CDR3 is TGTGCCAGCAGCTCCACAGGGGGCCGTGAAAAACTGTTTTTT. Translated, it gives CASSSTGGREKLFF.

Many counts were recorded for this clonotype. The chain combines TRBV18 with TRBJ2-1; D unclear. V shed 1 base and J shed 6 bases, with 10 bases lying between them. The germline V gene encodes CDR1 KGHSH and CDR2 LQKENI. CDR3 length: 14 residues. CDR3 amino acids: CASSPRTVVNEQFF. For the CDR3, the DNA is TGTGCCAGCTCACCACGGACGGTAGTCAATGAGCAGTTCTTC. Using reference TRBV18 and TRBJ2-1 for the parts outside the CDR3, the full variable domain is NAGVMQNPRHLVRRRGQEARLRCSPMKGHSHVYWYRQLPEEGLKFMVYLQKENIIDESGMPKERFSAEFPKEGPSILRIQQVVRGDSAAYFCASSPRTVVNEQFFGPGTRLTVL.

The DNA of the CDR3 is TGCAGCGTTGTGTCACAGGGGGGGATAGGGGCCTACGAGCAGTACTTC. It encodes CSVVSQGGIGAYEQYF. The V call is TRBV29-1, the J call TRBJ2-7, with D perhaps TRBD1 (8 bases). The germline CDR1 and CDR2 sequences are SQVTM and ANQGSEA. The germline V and J ends were trimmed by 4 bases and 2 bases, with 21 bases remaining between them. CDR3 size: 16 residues.

The chain recombines TRBV3-1 with TRBJ2-5; TRBD2 is a possible D gene (6 bases). The length of the CDR3 is 15 residues. CDR1 LGHDT and CDR2 YNNKEL come from the germline V gene (reference sequence). Trimming shortened V by 3 bases and J by 5 bases, and 16 bases separated the two germline ends. The CDR3: CASSQSRIRGETQYF. For the CDR3, the DNA is TGTGCCAGCAGCCAGTCGAGGATCCGGGGGGAGACCCAGTACTTC.

This clonotype was counted ten times or more. V gene TRBV6-5 combines with J gene TRBJ2-1; possible D gene TRBD1, 7 bases. Germline CDR1 and CDR2: MNHEY and SVGAGI. This CDR3 has 15 residues. V dropped 5 bases and J dropped 2 bases, with 13 bases sitting between them. The CDR3 spells CASSRGGGTYNEQFF. The CDR3 DNA is TGTGCCAGCAGTCGAGGAGGGGGCACCTACAATGAGCAGTTCTTC.

This clonotype was counted at least ten times. The chain couples TRBV29-1 to TRBJ1-3; 9 bases match TRBD1. Germline lookup yields CDR1 SQVTM and CDR2 ANQGSEA. V was clipped by 6 bases and J by 3 bases; unmatched bases: 9. The CDR3 consists of 15 residues. The CDR3 region is CSVLTGGISGNTIYF. CDR3 DNA: TGCAGCGTCCTGACAGGGGGGATTAGTGGAAACACCATATATTTT. The full variable domain, with the rest looked up from reference TRBV29-1 and TRBJ1-3, is SAVISQKPSRDICQRGTSLTIQCQVDSQVTMMFWYRQQPGQSLTLIATANQGSEATYESGFVIDKFPISRPNLTFSTLTVSNMSPEDSSIYLCSVLTGGISGNTIYFGEGSWLTVV.

The rearrangement uses TRBV3-1 and TRBJ2-7, with D possibly matching TRBD2 (6 bases). CDR1 and CDR2 (germline): LGHDT, YNNKEL (reference sequence). This CDR3 contains 13 residues. Trimming left V 8 bases short and J 3 bases short, with 14 bases between. CDR3 DNA sequence: TGTGCCAGCCGACCGCGGGGAAGCTACGAGCAGTACTTC. Translating gives CASRPRGSYEQYF.

The chain is built from TRBV3-1 and TRBJ2-2; TRBD2 aligns across 7 bases. The germline gives CDR1 LGHDT, CDR2 YNNKEL (reference sequence). The trim removed 1 base at V and 2 bases at J, leaving 7 bases unmatched. CDR3 length: 17 residues. CDR3 sequence (DNA): TGTGCCAGCAGCCAAGTTCCTGGCGGGAGTAACACCGGGGAGCTGTTTTTT. This encodes CASSQVPGGSNTGELFF.

Only a few counts were recorded for this clonotype. The chain couples TRBV5-1 to TRBJ2-3; 7 positions match TRBD2. The V gene end was trimmed by 3 bases and the J gene end by 2 bases; junction bases not matched to a gene: 12. CDR1 is SGHRS and CDR2 is YFSETQ in the germline V gene. The CDR3 has 17 residues. The CDR3 coding sequence is TGCGCCAGCAGCTCCCGCCTCGGGGGGTATAACACAGATACGCAGTATTTT. Translation: CASSSRLGGYNTDTQYF.

There are many counts of this clonotype. The chain couples TRBV6-4 to TRBJ2-2; D not resolved. Trimming removed 5 bases from V and 6 bases from J, with 10 bases in between. The germline CDR1 and CDR2 sequences are MRHNA and SNTAGT. CDR3 length equals 13 residues. The chain's CDR3 is CASSRSGSGELFF. CDR3 nucleotide sequence: TGTGCCAGCAGTCGAAGTGGGTCCGGGGAGCTGTTTTTT.

This clonotype was seen a few times. The chain is built from TRBV6-5 and TRBJ2-7; TRBD2 agrees at 7 bases. The CDR3 loop spans 14 amino acids. The germline CDR1 and CDR2 sequences are MNHEY and SVGAGI. The trim removed 3 bases at V and 4 bases at J, leaving 6 bases unmatched. CDR3 in amino acids: CASSYGGGDYEQYF. The CDR3 DNA is TGTGCCAGCAGTTATGGGGGAGGGGATTACGAGCAGTACTTC.

There are many counts of this clonotype. This chain connects TRBV20-1 to TRBJ2-3; 14 nucleotides match TRBD2. Germline V gene data show CDR1 as DFQATT and CDR2 as SNEGSKA (reference sequence). With 3 bases clipped from V and 1 base from J, the junction kept 9 bases outside the gene matches. CDR3 size: 18 residues. The CDR3 DNA reads TGCAGTGCTAGTAGATGGACTAGCGGGGGGCCTCGCACAGATACGCAGTATTTT. This sequence encodes CSASRWTSGGPRTDTQYF.